The 32 T cell receptor beta chains below all came from one sample that was sequenced in a study of shared clonotypes between healthy human individuals. Only in-frame clones appear in the TCRdb table, and some are missing; sequencing was by immunoSEQ multiplex PCR. The repertoire holds over a million clones, with approximately 96% as singletons. The sequenced sample consisted of naive CD4+ T cells sorted from blood. The subset denotes: CD45RA+ positively selected. The origin of the receptors is a man aged 25 to 45 in good health.

V usage is TRBV12-5 and J usage is TRBJ1-3; D remains unclear. The V end lost 3 bases, the J end lost 3 bases, and 12 bases lay between the germline ends. There are 15 residues in the CDR3. The germline CDR1 and CDR2 sequences are LGHNT and FRNRAP. This CDR3 reads CASGFTTGGGNTIYF. The CDR3 coding sequence is TGTGCTAGTGGTTTCACCACTGGAGGTGGAAACACCATATATTTT.

A word on this clone: Other DNA sequences of this sample code for an identical CDR3. This chain joins TRBV9 and TRBJ1-1; D not resolved. The V and J ends lost 2 bases and 4 bases respectively, with 9 bases between them. The V gene's germline CDR1 is SGDLS and CDR2 YYNGEE. The CDR3 is made up of 13 amino acids. CDR3 DNA: TGTGCCAGCAGCGTGGTCACCAGCACTGAAGCTTTCTTT. This gives the protein CASSVVTSTEAFF.

The chain combines TRBV11-2 with TRBJ1-2, with TRBD1 as a possible D gene (5 bases). With 4 bases removed from V and 7 bases from J, the gap between germline ends came to 19 bases. The CDR3 is made up of 15 amino acids. Germline V gene sequence: CDR1 SGHAT, CDR2 FQNNGV. In DNA, the CDR3 is TGTGCCAGCAGCTCATTACAGGTGTACAGCGGTGGCTACACCTTC. Translation: CASSSLQVYSGGYTF.

The J gene is TRBJ2-7, the V gene TRBV18; 9 positions match TRBD1. Germline CDR1 and CDR2: KGHSH and LQKENI. This CDR3 comprises 14 residues. V dropped 5 bases and J dropped 1; count of bases not matched to a gene: 3. The CDR3 DNA follows: TGTGCCAGCTCAGGGGGACAGGGTTCCTACGAGCAGTACTTC. Encoded protein: CASSGGQGSYEQYF.

This chain uses TRBV7-2 with TRBJ1-2; D is uncertain. Trimming pared 6 bases from V and 8 bases from J, leaving 16 bases between. The germline gives CDR1 SGHTA, CDR2 FQGNSA. This CDR3 is built from 13 residues. CDR3 sequence: CASSSNRRTGYTF. The CDR3 DNA reads as TGTGCCAGCAGTAGTAATCGTCGAACCGGCTACACCTTC.

The genes are TRBV15 and TRBJ1-2; TRBD1 matches 9 bases. Germline assignment: CDR1 LNHNV and CDR2 YYDKDF (reference sequence). The trim removed 0 bases at V and 3 bases at J, leaving 8 bases unmatched. The CDR3 contains 17 residues. The CDR3 here is CATSRDLGTGWDYGYTF. The CDR3 nucleotides read TGTGCCACCAGCAGAGATCTGGGGACAGGGTGGGACTATGGCTACACCTTC.

The DNA of the CDR3 is TGTGCCAGCAGCCCCCAGGGGGAAAAACTGTTTTTT. It encodes CASSPQGEKLFF. V gene TRBV2 combines with J gene TRBJ1-4; D might be TRBD1 (6 bases). CDR1 and CDR2 from the germline V gene are SNHLY and FYNNEI. The CDR3 runs 12 residues. Deletions cut 6 bases from V and 8 bases from J, with 10 bases between.

The genes are TRBV7-9 and TRBJ2-7; D is unresolved. Germline V CDR1 and CDR2: SEHNR, FQNEAQ (reference sequence). This CDR3 comprises 13 residues. V was cut by 2 bases and J by 1 base, with 6 bases left in between. The CDR3 loop is CASSLSVSYEQYF. The CDR3 nucleotides are TGTGCCAGCAGCTTATCCGTTTCCTACGAGCAGTACTTC.

The count of this clone is one. The chain recombines TRBV6-5 with TRBJ1-1; 8 bases are a match to TRBD1. Germline values: CDR1 MNHEY, CDR2 SVGAGI. This CDR3 is 14 amino acids long. After removal of 4 bases from V and 2 bases from J, the junction contained 3 bases not matched to a gene. The CDR3 spells CASSSGTGNTEAFF. The CDR3, as DNA: TGTGCCAGCAGTTCCGGGACAGGTAACACTGAAGCTTTCTTT.

This clone was detected once. Other DNA sequences from this sample encode an identical CDR3 as well. CDR3 amino acids: CASSPGVEQYF. The CDR3 nucleotides read TGTGCCAGCAGCCCCGGCGTCGAGCAGTACTTC. The chain recombines TRBV11-2 with TRBJ2-7; no definite D call. The CDR3 covers 11 residues. V gave up 5 bases and J gave up 6 bases, with 8 bases separating them. Looked up from germline, CDR1 is SGHAT and CDR2 is FQNNGV.

The genes are TRBV18 and TRBJ2-1, with D possibly matching TRBD2 (6 bases). CDR3 size: 17 residues. Germline assignment: CDR1 KGHSH and CDR2 LQKENI. V was cut by 0 bases and J by 2 bases, with 14 bases left in between. The DNA for the CDR3 is TGTGCCAGCTCACCACCGTTCGGCAGGACTACCTACAATGAGCAGTTCTTC. Residues: CASSPPFGRTTYNEQFF.

To note about this clone: The junction shows a germline mismatch at one end, possibly a read error. The J gene is TRBJ2-7, the V gene TRBV29-1; 8 bases line up with TRBD1. The CDR3 spans 12 residues. Germline CDR1 and CDR2: SQVTM and ANQGSEA. The CDR3 region has the DNA TGCAGCGTTGAAGGGAGAATTCAGGGACAGGACTTC. Translation: CSVEGRIQGQDF.

V and J are TRBV10-1 and TRBJ2-7, with 8 bases aligning to TRBD1. The V and J ends lost 4 bases and 0 bases, in that order; junction bases with no gene match: 8. The CDR3 covers 16 residues. Germline V CDR1 and CDR2: WNHNN, SYGVQD (reference sequence). CDR3 sequence reads: CASSGRTGPLSYEQYF. CDR3 sequence (DNA): TGCGCCAGCAGTGGCAGGACAGGGCCCCTCTCCTACGAGCAGTACTTC.

DNA of the CDR3: TGTGCCAGCTCACCGTATCAGGGGTTACCTCCCTACGAGCAGTACTTC. Its protein product is CASSPYQGLPPYEQYF. This rearrangement joins TRBV18 to TRBJ2-7; a weak D match, TRBD1 (6 bases). The CDR3 runs to 16 residues. Germline V gene lookup returns CDR1 KGHSH and CDR2 LQKENI. The V end lost 3 bases, the J end lost 2 bases, and 17 bases lay between the germline ends.

The rearrangement uses TRBV28 and TRBJ1-5, with D tentatively TRBD1 (5 bases). CDR1 MDHEN and CDR2 SYDVKM come from the germline V gene. This CDR3 contains 16 residues. Deletions cut 3 bases from V and 4 bases from J, with 16 bases between. The CDR3 sequence is CASSFGTLGFNQPQHF. CDR3 DNA sequence: TGTGCCAGCAGTTTCGGGACGCTAGGGTTTAATCAGCCCCAGCATTTT.

This chain links TRBV7-8 with TRBJ1-1; no reliable D call. Germline CDR1 and CDR2: SGHVS and FQNEAQ. This CDR3 contains 14 residues. V lost 5 bases, J lost 4 bases, and 14 bases lay in between. The CDR3 coding sequence is TGTGCCAGCAGCCCCCAGGTAGTTGGCACTGAAGCTTTCTTT. Protein: CASSPQVVGTEAFF.

This chain uses TRBV2 with TRBJ1-2; D gene uncertain. Germline loops: CDR1 SNHLY, CDR2 FYNNEI. V shed 0 bases and J shed 8 bases, with 13 bases lying between them. The CDR3 spans 14 residues. CDR3 sequence reads: CASSEARTAQGYTF. The CDR3 DNA reads TGTGCCAGCAGTGAAGCCCGCACTGCTCAAGGCTACACCTTC.

This chain connects TRBV5-5 to TRBJ1-5; D gene unclear. The germline V gene has CDR1 SGHKS and CDR2 YYEKEE (reference sequence). The CDR3 length is 15 residues. Trimming pared 4 bases from V and 2 bases from J, leaving 13 bases between. The CDR3 bases are TGTGCCAGCAGCAGGGCCCCGCGGGGCAATCAGCCCCAGCATTTT. It encodes CASSRAPRGNQPQHF.

This chain joins TRBV25-1 and TRBJ1-1, with 8 bases identical to TRBD1. Germline CDR1 and CDR2: MGHDK and SYGVNS. V lost 3 bases, J lost 3 bases, and 6 bases stayed unmatched. CDR3 length: 15 amino acids. The CDR3 here is CASSDPSTGDTEAFF. For the CDR3, the DNA is TGTGCCAGCAGTGACCCCTCGACAGGGGACACTGAAGCTTTCTTT.

The chain carries TRBV19 and TRBJ2-4; TRBD2 is a possible D gene (7 bases). CDR3 length: 15 residues. Trimming cost V 6 bases and J 7 bases, with 19 bases left between them. The germline CDR1 and CDR2 sequences are LNHDA and SQIVND (reference sequence). CDR3 loop: CASRGRGTRDNIQYF. For the CDR3, the DNA is TGTGCCAGTAGGGGGAGGGGGACGAGGGACAACATTCAGTACTTC.

This chain joins TRBV7-8 and TRBJ2-1, with 7 bases fitting TRBD2. The germline V gene encodes CDR1 SGHVS and CDR2 FQNEAQ. V gave up 0 bases and J gave up 9 bases; unmatched junction bases: 8. This CDR3 has 15 amino acids. CDR3 DNA: TGTGCCAGCAGCTTAGCGCCTAGCGGTTTAGTTGAGCAGTTCTTC. Residues: CASSLAPSGLVEQFF.

This clone was counted a single time. The J gene is TRBJ1-2, the V gene TRBV6-5; D not certain. Germline V gene data show CDR1 as MNHEY and CDR2 as SVGAGI. V was trimmed by 0 bases and J by 2 bases, leaving 10 bases between them. The CDR3 loop spans 15 amino acids. The CDR3 region is CASSYSGVKNYGYTF. Here the CDR3 DNA reads TGTGCCAGCAGTTACTCGGGCGTCAAGAACTATGGCTACACCTTC.

The chain employs TRBV9 and TRBJ2-5, with 14 positions matching TRBD2. Per germline, CDR1 SGDLS and CDR2 YYNGEE. CDR3 length: 16 amino acids. The junction had 9 bases not matched to a gene; V was cut back by 4 bases and J by 7 bases. The CDR3: CASSPRTSGRMGTQYF. Here the CDR3 DNA reads TGTGCCAGCAGCCCTAGGACTAGCGGGAGGATGGGGACCCAGTACTTC.

The rearrangement uses TRBV7-8 and TRBJ2-1; 13 bases fit TRBD2. The CDR3 is 18 residues long. Losses at the gene ends were 0 bases for V and 1 base for J; bases not matched to a gene: 3. CDR1 is SGHVS and CDR2 is FQNEAQ in the germline V gene. DNA of the CDR3: TGTGCCAGCAGCTTAGCGAGGACTAGCGGGAGATCCTACAATGAGCAGTTCTTC. This gives the protein CASSLARTSGRSYNEQFF.

This clone was picked up one time. The rearrangement links TRBV2 to TRBJ2-7; maybe TRBD2 (5 bases). The V and J ends lost 6 bases and 7 bases respectively, with 10 bases between them. Germline CDR1 reads SNHLY; CDR2 reads FYNNEI. The CDR3 sequence is 11 residues long. Written as DNA, the CDR3 is TGTGCCAGCAGCGAGGGCCCAGAGCAGTACTTC. As protein: CASSEGPEQYF.

The CDR3 loop is CASRNYHHEQYF. CDR3 nucleotide sequence: TGTGCCAGCAGAAATTACCACCACGAGCAGTACTTC. V usage is TRBV5-8 and J usage is TRBJ2-7; unclear D gene. The length of the CDR3 is 12 residues. Germline V lookup: CDR1 SGHTS, CDR2 YDEGEE. The germline V and J ends were trimmed by 5 bases and 5 bases, with 11 bases remaining between them.

This sequence joins TRBV10-1 and TRBJ2-7; the D is unclear. The CDR3 sequence is 14 residues long. Deletions cut 7 bases from V and 0 bases from J, with 13 bases between. CDR1 and CDR2 (germline): WNHNN, SYGVQD (reference sequence). This CDR3 reads CASIGRPSSYEQYF. Here the CDR3 DNA reads TGCGCCAGCATCGGGCGGCCCAGCTCCTACGAGCAGTACTTC.

The rearrangement joins TRBV15 to TRBJ2-7; D call uncertain. The V and J ends lost 0 bases and 5 bases respectively, with 5 bases between them. The V gene's germline CDR1 is LNHNV and CDR2 YYDKDF (reference sequence). The CDR3 sequence is 12 residues long. The CDR3 spells CATSRDYDEQYF. The CDR3 DNA is TGTGCCACCAGCAGAGATTACGACGAGCAGTACTTC. Based on the CDR3 plus reference TRBV15 and TRBJ2-7, the full variable domain is DAMVIQNPRYQVTQFGKPVTLSCSQTLNHNVMYWYQQKSSQAPKLLFHYYDKDFNNEADTPDNFQSRRPNTSFCFLDIRSPGLGDTAMYLCATSRDYDEQYFGPGTRLTVT.

The V and J genes are TRBV30 and TRBJ1-1; no reliable D call. With 4 bases removed from V and 0 bases from J, the gap between germline ends came to 12 bases. The germline gives CDR1 GTSNPN, CDR2 SVGIG (reference sequence). This CDR3 is built from 14 residues. The CDR3 reads CAWTSNVLNTEAFF. Written as DNA, the CDR3 is TGTGCCTGGACCTCCAATGTATTGAACACTGAAGCTTTCTTT. Full variable domain (remainder filled in from reference TRBV30 and TRBJ1-1): SQTIHQWPATLVQPVGSPLSLECTVEGTSNPNLYWYRQAAGRGLQLLFYSVGIGQISSEVPQNLSASRPQDRQFILSSKKLLLSDSGFYLCAWTSNVLNTEAFFGQGTRLTVV.

The chain employs TRBV9 and TRBJ2-2, with TRBD1 matching 9 bases. J gave up 5 bases and V 4 bases, and 6 bases lay outside the gene matches. The CDR3 sequence is 15 residues long. Per the germline V gene, CDR1 is SGDLS and CDR2 is YYNGEE. The CDR3 loop is CASSPQGARTGELFF. The CDR3, as DNA: TGTGCCAGCAGCCCACAGGGGGCGCGGACCGGGGAGCTGTTTTTT.

This chain links TRBV11-3 with TRBJ2-7, with D unresolved. Germline V gene lookup returns CDR1 SGHNT and CDR2 YENEEA. V shed 0 bases and J shed 5 bases, with 8 bases lying between them. The CDR3 is 13 amino acids. The CDR3 DNA sequence: TGTGCCAGCAGCTTAGATCTACATGACGAGCAGTACTTC. It encodes CASSLDLHDEQYF.

A remark on this clone: A read error may produce the germline difference seen at one junction end. V gene TRBV19 combines with J gene TRBJ2-6; 9 bases align to TRBD2. The CDR3 is 17 residues long. Germline CDR1 reads LNHDA; CDR2 reads SQIVND (reference sequence). CDR3 in amino acids: CASRIAGVGSGANVLTF. The CDR3 bases are TGTGCCAGTAGGATAGCGGGAGTAGGTTCTGGGGCCAACGTCCTGACTTTC.